A selection of T cell receptor beta chains follows, all from one sample in a study of cytomegalovirus exposure and HLA in healthy donors. Repertoires were generated with immunoSEQ multiplex PCR, while TCRdb's copy carries only in-frame clones and drops some. The sample shows around 150,000 clones, around three quarters of them seen only once. The source material was PBMCs. These receptors all stem from a woman aged 40-49 years in good health and CMV-seronegative. The CDR3 runs from the conserved cysteine through the conserved F or W. D genes are given only for firm matches. Part of the rows lack a size; the others show once, few, many or a class for expanded clones.

NA,TRBJ2-3,TRBD1,TRBV5-1,TGCGCCAGCAGCCATGGACAGGGGCTGAGGACAGATACGCAGTATTTT,CASSHGQGLRTDTQYF
NA,TRBJ1-1,NA,TRBV5-1,TGCGCCAGCAGCCATAGTACAGAGAACACTGAAGCTTTCTTT,CASSHSTENTEAFF
NA,TRBJ2-1,NA,TRBV6-1,TGTGCCAGCAGTGAAGCGGTACAGGGCTACAATGAGCAGTTCTTC,CASSEAVQGYNEQFF
NA,TRBJ2-5,NA,TRBV5-1,TGCGCCAGCAGCTCCTCAGGGAACCAAGAGACCCAGTACTTC,CASSSSGNQETQYF
NA,TRBJ2-1,TRBD2,TRBV11-3,TGTGCCAGCAGCTTACGTAGCGGGGAGTACAATGAGCAGTTCTTC,CASSLRSGEYNEQFF
NA,TRBJ1-5,NA,TRBV19,TGTGCCAGTAGTATGGTAGGGGGTGCAGGTCAGCCCCAGCATTTT,CASSMVGGAGQPQHF
NA,TRBJ2-3,NA,TRBV28,TGTGCCAGCAGTTCCGGGGAGTGGGTCGCGCAGTATTTT,CASSSGEWVAQYF
NA,TRBJ1-1,NA,TRBV5-1,TGCGCCAGCAGCCCCCTAATAACAGGGAACACTGAAGCTTTCTTT,CASSPLITGNTEAFF
NA,TRBJ2-2,NA,TRBV5-1,TGCGCCAGCAGCATCGGACAGTCGAACACCGGGGAGCTGTTTTTT,CASSIGQSNTGELFF
once,TRBJ1-1,NA,TRBV27,TGTGCCAGCAGTTCCCAGGGAGGTACTGAAGCTTTCTTT,CASSSQGGTEAFF
NA,TRBJ2-3,TRBD2,TRBV19,TGTGCCAGTTCCGGGACTAGGCCCCGAGATACGCAGTATTTT,CASSGTRPRDTQYF
NA,TRBJ1-2,TRBD1,TRBV13,TGTGCCAGCAGCCCTGGACAGGGTGAAGGCTACACCTTC,CASSPGQGEGYTF
NA,TRBJ1-4,TRBD1,TRBV5-1,TGCGCCAGCAGCCTTCAACCGGGACAGACAACTAATGAAAAACTGTTTTTT,CASSLQPGQTTNEKLFF
NA,TRBJ2-1,NA,TRBV9,TGTGCCAGCAGCTCAAGTAGGGGGGGAGGGAGCCACAATGAGCAGTTCTTC,CASSSSRGGGSHNEQFF
NA,TRBJ2-3,TRBD2,TRBV10-3,TGTGCCATCAGGGAGACTAGCGGGAGTGGCACAGATACGCAGTATTTT,CAIRETSGSGTDTQYF
NA,TRBJ1-1,NA,TRBV27,TGTGCCAGCAGTTTACACGAGAGAAACGCTGAAGCTTTCTTT,CASSLHERNAEAFF
NA,TRBJ1-4,TRBD1,TRBV25-1,TGTGCCAGCAGTGAGGGACAGGGGTTCTCTAATGAAAAACTGTTTTTT,CASSEGQGFSNEKLFF
NA,TRBJ2-7,TRBD2,TRBV7-9,TGTGCCAGCAGCTTAAGCGGGAGCTCCTACGAGCAGTACTTC,CASSLSGSSYEQYF